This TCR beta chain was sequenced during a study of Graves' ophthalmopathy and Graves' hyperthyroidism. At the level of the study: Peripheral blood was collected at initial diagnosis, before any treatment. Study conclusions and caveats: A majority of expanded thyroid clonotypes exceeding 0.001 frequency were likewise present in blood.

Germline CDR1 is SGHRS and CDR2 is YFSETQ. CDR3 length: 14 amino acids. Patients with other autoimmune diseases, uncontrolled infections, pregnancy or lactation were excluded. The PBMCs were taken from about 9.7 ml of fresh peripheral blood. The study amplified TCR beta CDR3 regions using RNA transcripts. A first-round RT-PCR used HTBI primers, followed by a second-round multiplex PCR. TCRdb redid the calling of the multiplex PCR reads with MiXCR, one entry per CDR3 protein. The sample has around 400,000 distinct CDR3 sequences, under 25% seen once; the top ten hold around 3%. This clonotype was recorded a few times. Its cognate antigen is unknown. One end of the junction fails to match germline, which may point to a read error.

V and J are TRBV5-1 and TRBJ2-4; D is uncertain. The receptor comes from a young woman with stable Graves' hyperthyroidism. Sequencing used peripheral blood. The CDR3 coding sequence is TGCGCCAGCAGTCCGTATGGAGCCAAAAGCATTCAGTACTTC. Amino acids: CASSPYGAKSIQYF.